This record covers a single T cell receptor (beta chain). This CDR3 is also generated by other DNA sequences in the sample. These data belong to a study of Ad26.COV2.S vaccination and SARS-CoV-2 variants. Study at large: In the COV1001 trial, the donor was in the Ad26.COV2.S arm. Once, or twice with 56 days between doses, Ad26.COV2.S was given intramuscularly.

The sample's treatment: 19 received Ad26.COV2.S at low or high dose, single or two shots; several received placebo; per-sample allocation not given. Specimen acquisition occurred on day 63 following the initial vaccine or placebo injection. This Boston cohort included adults aged 18-55 years. The CDR3 has 13 amino acids. Trimming removed 0 bases from V and 9 bases from J, with 9 bases in between. From germline, CDR1 is SGHDN and CDR2 FVKESK. Clones were read by immunoSEQ multiplex PCR, and TCRdb kept only the in-frame ones, dropping some. The sample holds about 410,000 clones, 75% to 90% seen once. The TCR sequence derives from a person aged 18-65 years who received the Ad26.COV2.S COVID-19 vaccine or a placebo. The material was peripheral blood, obtained in a trial of Ad26.COV2.S vaccine versus placebo. The chain carries TRBV14 and TRBJ2-1; D perhaps matches TRBD1 (5 bases). CDR3 protein: CASSQELRGEQFF. The CDR3 nucleotides read TGTGCCAGCAGCCAAGAGTTAAGGGGTGAGCAGTTCTTC.